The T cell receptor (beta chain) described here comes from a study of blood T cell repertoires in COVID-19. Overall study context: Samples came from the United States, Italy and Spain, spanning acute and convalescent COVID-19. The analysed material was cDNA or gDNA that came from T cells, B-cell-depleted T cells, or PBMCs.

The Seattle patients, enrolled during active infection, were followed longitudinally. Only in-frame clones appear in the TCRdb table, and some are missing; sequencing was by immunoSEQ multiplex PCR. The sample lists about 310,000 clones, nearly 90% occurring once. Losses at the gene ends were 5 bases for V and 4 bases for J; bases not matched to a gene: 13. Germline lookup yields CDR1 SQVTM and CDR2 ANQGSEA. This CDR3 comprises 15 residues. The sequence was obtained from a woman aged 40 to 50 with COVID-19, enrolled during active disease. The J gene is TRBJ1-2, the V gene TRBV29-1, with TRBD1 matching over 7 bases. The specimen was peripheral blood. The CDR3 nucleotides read TGCAGCGTTTGGTCGGGGACAGCCTTAATCTATGGCTACACCTTC. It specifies CSVWSGTALIYGYTF.